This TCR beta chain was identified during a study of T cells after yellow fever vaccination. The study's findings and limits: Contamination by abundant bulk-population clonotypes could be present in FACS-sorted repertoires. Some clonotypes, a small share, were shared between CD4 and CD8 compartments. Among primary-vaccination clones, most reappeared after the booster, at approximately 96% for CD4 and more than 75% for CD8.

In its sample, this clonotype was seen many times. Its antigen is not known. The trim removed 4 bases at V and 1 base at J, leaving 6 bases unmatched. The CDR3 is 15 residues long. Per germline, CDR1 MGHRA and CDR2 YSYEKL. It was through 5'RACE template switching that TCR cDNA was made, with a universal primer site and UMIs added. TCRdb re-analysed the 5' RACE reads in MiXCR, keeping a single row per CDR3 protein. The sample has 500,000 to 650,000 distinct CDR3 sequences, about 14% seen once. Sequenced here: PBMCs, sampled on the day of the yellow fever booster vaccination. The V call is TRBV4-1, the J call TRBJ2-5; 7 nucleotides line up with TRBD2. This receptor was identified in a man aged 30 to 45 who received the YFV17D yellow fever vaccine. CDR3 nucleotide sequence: TGCGCCAGCAGCCTGGTGGGGGGGAGCCAAGAGACCCAGTACTTC. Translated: CASSLVGGSQETQYF.